Reported below is one T cell receptor (beta chain). The antigen remains unidentified. The sample belongs to a study of long-term antiretroviral therapy in people with HIV. About the study: By about a decade, the earliest samples predate the 2015 immediate-ART recommendation.

The germline CDR1 and CDR2 sequences are MGHRA and YSYEKL. The CDR3 loop spans 13 amino acids. V was cut by 4 bases and J by 0 bases, with 5 bases left in between. Study results and limitations: Once patients were on ART, diversity went higher but still fell short of transplant donor controls. Relative to control repertoires, HIV repertoires exhibited narrower CDR3 length ranges.

Sequencing relied on immunoSEQ assay v3.0, run at survey level. Generated by immunoSEQ multiplex PCR, the TCRdb table keeps only in-frame clones and is missing some. The sample has around 24,000 clones, 65% to 80% seen once. The chain links TRBV4-1 to TRBJ2-3; possible D gene TRBD2, 5 bases. The sample consisted of unsorted PBMCs, taken 0.5 years after starting antiretroviral therapy. The sequence came from a woman between 35 and 50 years old with HIV. The CDR3 DNA reads TGCGCCAGCAGCCGGACTAGCACAGATACGCAGTATTTT. This gives the protein CASSRTSTDTQYF.